Listed here are 31 T cell receptor beta chains from one sample, sequenced in a study of human T cells and chemical hapten exposure. The sample's time point: pre-sensitization, week 0. As to treatment: therapeutic diphenylcyclopropenone sensitization with weekly scalp DPC. From the RACE reads, TCRdb called clonotypes with MiXCR, one entry per CDR3 protein. Here the sample spans around 350,000 distinct CDR3 sequences, 4.5% to 5.5% being singletons. The sample consisted of whole blood, taken in connection with sensitization to the hapten diphenylcyclopropenone (DPC). The receptors come from a woman between 18 and 30 years old with alopecia areata. Some clones in this sample may be carry-over from other donors' samples.

This chain uses TRBV6-5 with TRBJ2-6; the D gene is possibly TRBD1 (6 bases). The V and J ends lost 2 bases and 8 bases respectively, with 13 bases between them. Germline CDR1 reads MNHEY; CDR2 reads SVGAGI. This CDR3 has 15 amino acids. CDR3 residues: CASSYNRGQTNVLTF. The CDR3 DNA is TGTGCCAGCAGTTACAATAGAGGACAGACCAACGTCCTGACTTTC.

This clonotype was counted a few times. The J gene is TRBJ1-1, the V gene TRBV9, with no clear D. This CDR3 region has 15 residues. V shed 6 bases and J shed 10 bases, with 25 bases lying between them. The germline V gene has CDR1 SGDLS and CDR2 YYNGEE. The CDR3 is CASNPLSDPGGGAFF. The CDR3 coding sequence is TGTGCCAGCAACCCATTATCGGATCCTGGCGGCGGAGCTTTCTTT.

This clonotype came up many times. V usage is TRBV6-1 and J usage is TRBJ1-4, with a tentative D call TRBD1 (5 bases). The CDR3 length is 12 residues. Germline V gives CDR1 MNHNS, CDR2 SASEGT. Trimming pared 2 bases from V and 10 bases from J, leaving 8 bases between. CDR3 nucleotides: TGTGCCAGCAGTGAACGGGGACGAAAACTGTTTTTT. It is translated as CASSERGRKLFF.

This clonotype was seen at least ten times. The chain links TRBV10-3 to TRBJ1-3; D is perhaps TRBD1 (5 bases). V lost 5 bases to trimming and J lost 6 bases, with 14 bases between them. This CDR3 comprises 14 residues. Germline CDR1 reads ENHRY; CDR2 reads SYGVKD. This CDR3 reads CAISRTYPENTIYF. CDR3 in DNA: TGTGCCATCAGTAGGACATATCCAGAAAACACCATATATTTT.

The chain has TRBV4-2 and TRBJ1-1, with D possibly TRBD1 on 6 matching bases. Trimming removed 2 bases from V and 8 bases from J, with 21 bases in between. From germline, CDR1 is LGHNA and CDR2 YNFKEQ. The CDR3 consists of 16 residues. CDR3 loop: CASSQFTGTPRGEAFF. The CDR3 DNA follows: TGTGCCAGCAGCCAATTTACCGGGACGCCAAGGGGGGAAGCTTTCTTT.

This clonotype was seen a handful of times. This chain uses TRBV14 with TRBJ2-7; TRBD1 might be the D (5 bases). Germline V gene data show CDR1 as SGHDN and CDR2 as FVKESK. Deletions cut 4 bases from V and 0 bases from J, with 16 bases between. This CDR3 comprises 16 residues. The CDR3 loop is CASSPNRRGYSYEQYF. DNA of the CDR3: TGTGCCAGCAGCCCCAACAGGAGAGGCTACTCCTACGAGCAGTACTTC.

This clonotype was found a few times. The chain joins TRBV27 to TRBJ2-1; 10 bases fit TRBD2. The CDR3 is made up of 18 amino acids. After removal of 3 bases from V and 3 bases from J, the junction contained 11 bases not matched to a gene. The germline V gene has CDR1 MNHEY and CDR2 SMNVEV (reference sequence). CDR3 amino acids: CASSLARRTSGFYNEQFF. Written as DNA, the CDR3 is TGTGCCAGCAGTTTGGCCCGCCGGACTAGCGGCTTCTACAATGAGCAGTTCTTC.

This clonotype appeared many times. CDR3 in DNA: TGCAGTGCTAGAGATTTCGGGACAGCCGGCTACACCTTC. It yields the protein CSARDFGTAGYTF. The rearrangement uses TRBV20-1 and TRBJ1-2; TRBD1 matches 7 bases. CDR3 length equals 13 residues. Germline V gene lookup returns CDR1 DFQATT and CDR2 SNEGSKA (reference sequence). The J segment lost 8 bases and the V segment lost 0 bases, leaving 6 bases of the junction unmatched.

A few counts support this clonotype. This rearrangement joins TRBV7-9 to TRBJ1-2; D ambiguous. CDR3 length: 15 amino acids. Per germline, CDR1 SEHNR and CDR2 FQNEAQ (reference sequence). V was clipped by 2 bases and J by 2 bases, with 12 bases between them. The CDR3 region is CASSLMGLQNYGYTF. The CDR3 nucleotides are TGTGCCAGCAGCTTAATGGGGTTACAGAACTATGGCTACACCTTC.

V and J are TRBV5-4 and TRBJ2-3; D gene ambiguous. Germline assignment: CDR1 SGHNT and CDR2 YYREEE (reference sequence). The CDR3 sequence is 14 residues long. Trimming removed 3 bases at V and 6 bases at J, with 14 bases between. The chain's CDR3 is CASSSPDWQDTQYF. CDR3 sequence (DNA): TGTGCCAGCAGCTCGCCCGACTGGCAGGATACGCAGTATTTT.

CDR3 bases: TGTGCCAGCAGCTGGTCTGAACGAGGGGGCGCAAGGAACACTGAAGCTTTCTTT. Translation gives CASSWSERGGARNTEAFF. V is TRBV4-2 and J is TRBJ1-1, with 7 bases aligning to TRBD1. The CDR3 length is 18 residues. J lost 1 base, V lost 5 bases, and 16 bases had no gene match. The germline CDR1 and CDR2 sequences are LGHNA and YNFKEQ.

This clonotype was seen ten or more times. The chain links TRBV6-5 to TRBJ2-1, with D perhaps TRBD1 or TRBD2 (5 bases each). V was pared by 7 bases and J by 1 base, with 20 bases between. Germline V lookup: CDR1 MNHEY, CDR2 SVGAGI. This CDR3 is 17 amino acids long. The CDR3: CASTLRPTGPSYNEQFF. CDR3 nucleotide sequence: TGTGCCAGCACCCTTCGGCCGACGGGGCCTTCCTACAATGAGCAGTTCTTC.

This clonotype was seen only a few times. The V gene is TRBV7-9, the J gene TRBJ2-7; TRBD2 aligns across 8 bases. J was trimmed by 0 bases and V by 5 bases; bases with no gene match: 15. From germline, CDR1 is SEHNR and CDR2 FQNEAQ (reference sequence). The CDR3 has 18 residues. The CDR3: CASSLRFLLAASSYEQYF. For the CDR3, the DNA is TGTGCCAGCAGCCTGAGGTTTTTACTAGCGGCCTCCTCCTACGAGCAGTACTTC.

The sample holds many counts of this clonotype. The chain links TRBV4-2 to TRBJ2-3; the D gene is possibly TRBD2 (7 bases). The CDR3 consists of 18 residues. Germline lookup yields CDR1 LGHNA and CDR2 YNFKEQ. V lost 0 bases to trimming and J lost 6 bases, with 22 bases between them. CDR3: CASSQERRGAVFSDTQYF. CDR3 sequence (DNA): TGTGCCAGCAGCCAAGAGAGACGGGGGGCCGTCTTCTCGGATACGCAGTATTTT.

This clonotype came up many times. J is TRBJ1-6 and V is TRBV4-2; D possibly corresponds to TRBD1 (5 bases). Between the trimmed V and J ends, which lost 4 bases and 7 bases, there was a span of 14 bases. Germline-derived CDR1 and CDR2 are LGHNA and YNFKEQ. The CDR3 totals 15 residues. The CDR3 DNA follows: TGTGCCAGCAGCCGAGAATGGGGGGTGAATTCACCCCTCCACTTT. Residues: CASSREWGVNSPLHF.

J is TRBJ1-1 and V is TRBV10-3; 8 bases line up with TRBD1. V lost 2 bases and J lost 7; bases outside the gene matches: 9. The germline gives CDR1 ENHRY, CDR2 SYGVKD. The CDR3 has 15 residues. The CDR3 DNA reads as TGTGCCATCAGTGAGCCTGACAGGGGCCCTAGTGAAGCTTTCTTT. It is translated as CAISEPDRGPSEAFF.

The J gene is TRBJ2-3, the V gene TRBV20-1, with 12 positions matching TRBD2. In germline, CDR1 is DFQATT, CDR2 SNEGSKA (reference sequence). The CDR3 runs 18 residues. V was clipped by 4 bases and J by 4 bases; unmatched bases: 15. Written as DNA, the CDR3 is TGCAGTGCTACCTCCCCCCTAGCGGGGGGGCTCGGCGCAGATACGCAGTATTTT. Translation: CSATSPLAGGLGADTQYF.

The rearrangement uses TRBV2 and TRBJ1-4, with TRBD1 as a possible D gene (6 bases). CDR1 and CDR2 (germline): SNHLY, FYNNEI. V was clipped by 1 base and J by 5 bases, with 11 bases between them. This CDR3 contains 15 residues. This CDR3 is CASSEVTGVNEKLFF. The DNA of the CDR3 is TGTGCCAGCAGTGAAGTGACAGGTGTGAATGAAAAACTGTTTTTT.

This clonotype was seen at least ten times. V and J are TRBV20-1 and TRBJ2-3; 11 nucleotides align to TRBD2. Trimming took 5 bases from V and 5 from J; bases not matched to a gene: 15. Germline V gene data show CDR1 as DFQATT and CDR2 as SNEGSKA (reference sequence). The length of the CDR3 is 17 residues. DNA of the CDR3: TGCAGTGCTCCTATAGCGGGGGGGCCTCTAAAGGGAGATACGCAGTATTTT. It codes for CSAPIAGGPLKGDTQYF.

This clonotype was detected only a few times. The J gene is TRBJ1-2, the V gene TRBV5-1; the D is unclear. The germline V gene encodes CDR1 SGHRS and CDR2 YFSETQ. This CDR3 has 15 residues. Deletions cut 0 bases from V and 8 bases from J, with 17 bases between. CDR3 in amino acids: CASSLDVEETKGYTF. The CDR3 DNA reads TGCGCCAGCAGCTTGGACGTGGAGGAGACAAAAGGCTACACCTTC.

This clonotype has a handful of counts. CDR3 protein: CASSPGTGPEAFF. CDR3 bases: TGTGCCAGCTCACCAGGGACAGGTCCTGAAGCTTTCTTT. The V call is TRBV18, the J call TRBJ1-1; TRBD1 aligns across 8 bases. The CDR3 spans 13 residues. V gave up 2 bases and J gave up 6 bases; unmatched junction bases: 2. CDR1 and CDR2 from the germline V gene are KGHSH and LQKENI.

The genes are TRBV7-9 and TRBJ1-1; a possible D gene is TRBD1 (5 bases). V lost 3 bases to trimming and J lost 5 bases, with 10 bases between them. In germline, CDR1 is SEHNR, CDR2 FQNEAQ (reference sequence). This CDR3 is built from 13 residues. As DNA, the CDR3 is TGTGCCAGCAGCTTCTCCAGGGATACTGAAGCTTTCTTT. Its protein is CASSFSRDTEAFF.

This clonotype was observed a handful of times. The chain couples TRBV5-6 to TRBJ1-1, with 8 bases lining up with TRBD1. V lost 0 bases and J lost 7; bases outside the gene matches: 5. Germline V gene data show CDR1 as SGHDT and CDR2 as YYEEEE. There are 14 residues in the CDR3. The CDR3 DNA sequence: TGTGCCAGCAGCTTGGCCGGGACAGGATTTGAAGCTTTCTTT. Protein sequence: CASSLAGTGFEAFF. The variable domain in full, with the rest retrieved from reference TRBV5-6 and TRBJ1-1, is DAGVTQSPTHLIKTRGQQVTLRCSPKSGHDTVSWYQQALGQGPQFIFQYYEEEERQRGNFPDRFSGHQFPNYSSELNVNALLLGDSALYLCASSLAGTGFEAFFGQGTRLTVV.

This clonotype was picked up a small number of times. J is TRBJ2-3 and V is TRBV20-1, with D maybe TRBD1 (5 bases). CDR3 length equals 13 residues. In germline, CDR1 is DFQATT, CDR2 SNEGSKA (reference sequence). Trimming pared 7 bases from V and 8 bases from J, leaving 19 bases between. The CDR3 here is CSVDPLGLGTQYF. CDR3 in DNA: TGCAGTGTCGACCCTTTGGGGCTGGGTACGCAGTATTTT.

V usage is TRBV2 and J usage is TRBJ2-4; perhaps TRBD2 as D (6 bases). The length of the CDR3 is 13 residues. V gave up 10 bases and J gave up 8 bases, with 18 bases separating them. Germline V CDR1 and CDR2: SNHLY, FYNNEI. The CDR3 DNA reads TGTGCCACCTCTCGGGAGTCCCGGGACATTCAGTACTTC. Translating gives CATSRESRDIQYF.

This clonotype was counted only a few times. The chain carries TRBV18 and TRBJ2-7; 9 bases match TRBD1. Germline V gives CDR1 KGHSH, CDR2 LQKENI. V dropped 3 bases and J dropped 8; count of bases not matched to a gene: 11. The CDR3 sequence is 15 residues long. CDR3 in amino acids: CASSPVPGQGTKQYF. DNA of the CDR3: TGTGCCAGCTCACCCGTCCCGGGACAGGGAACGAAGCAGTACTTC.

The chain joins TRBV7-9 to TRBJ2-1, with D perhaps matching TRBD1 or TRBD2 (7 bases each). This CDR3 contains 16 residues. V was shortened by 7 bases and J by 3 bases, with 19 bases between the two germline ends. Germline V gene sequence: CDR1 SEHNR, CDR2 FQNEAQ (reference sequence). The CDR3 is CASTARGGGDYNEQFF. The CDR3 coding sequence is TGTGCCAGCACCGCTAGGGGAGGGGGCGACTACAATGAGCAGTTCTTC.

There are many counts of this clonotype. The chain couples TRBV28 to TRBJ1-6; D may be TRBD1 (6 bases). V lost 2 bases to trimming and J lost 8 bases, with 16 bases between them. This CDR3 is 16 amino acids long. Germline assignment: CDR1 MDHEN and CDR2 SYDVKM. Here the CDR3 DNA reads TGTGCCAGCAGTTTAGGCACAGGGTGGGGGGATTCACCCCTCCACTTT. Translating gives CASSLGTGWGDSPLHF.

The J gene is TRBJ2-3, the V gene TRBV5-1, with D hard to call. The germline V and J ends were trimmed by 7 bases and 7 bases, with 10 bases remaining between them. CDR1 is SGHRS and CDR2 is YFSETQ in the germline V gene. This CDR3 spans 11 amino acids. The CDR3 loop is CASRQENTQYF. The DNA for the CDR3 is TGCGCCAGCCGCCAAGAGAATACGCAGTATTTT.

The rearrangement links TRBV12-3 or TRBV12-4 to TRBJ2-7, with TRBD2 identical over 7 bases. There are 12 residues in the CDR3. V was clipped by 6 bases and J by 4 bases; unmatched bases: 3. CDR3 sequence reads: CASSGGIYEQYF. In DNA form, the CDR3 reads TGTGCCAGCAGCGGGGGGATATACGAGCAGTACTTC.

CDR3 in amino acids: CASSQLIATEAFF. The CDR3 nucleotides are TGTGCCAGCAGCCAGCTTATAGCAACTGAAGCTTTCTTT. The rearrangement uses TRBV14 and TRBJ1-1, with D hard to call. Germline CDR1 and CDR2: SGHDN and FVKESK. The CDR3 runs to 13 residues. V gave up 3 bases and J gave up 5 bases, with 10 bases separating them. The variable domain in full, with the rest retrieved from reference TRBV14 and TRBJ1-1, is EAGVTQFPSHSVIEKGQTVTLRCDPISGHDNLYWYRRVMGKEIKFLLHFVKESKQDESGMPNNRFLAERTGGTYSTLKVQPAELEDSGVYFCASSQLIATEAFFGQGTRLTVV.